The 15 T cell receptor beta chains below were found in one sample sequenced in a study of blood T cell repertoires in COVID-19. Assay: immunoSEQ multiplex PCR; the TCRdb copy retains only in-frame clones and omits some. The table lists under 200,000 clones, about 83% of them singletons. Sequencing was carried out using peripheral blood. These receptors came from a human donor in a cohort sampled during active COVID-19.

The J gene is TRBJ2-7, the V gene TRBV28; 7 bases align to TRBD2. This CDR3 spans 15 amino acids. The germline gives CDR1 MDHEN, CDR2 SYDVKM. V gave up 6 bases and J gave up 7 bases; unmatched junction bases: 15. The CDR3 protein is CASRLLADLGREQYF. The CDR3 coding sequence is TGTGCCAGCAGGCTTCTAGCGGACCTGGGGAGAGAGCAGTACTTC.

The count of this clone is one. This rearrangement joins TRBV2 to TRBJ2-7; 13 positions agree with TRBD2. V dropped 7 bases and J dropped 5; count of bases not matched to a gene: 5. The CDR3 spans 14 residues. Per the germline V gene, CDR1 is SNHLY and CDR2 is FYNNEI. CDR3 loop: CASTGLAGRNEQYF. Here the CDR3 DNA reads TGTGCCAGCACGGGACTAGCGGGAAGGAACGAGCAGTACTTC.

The CDR3 bases are TGTGCCAGCACCAACAGGGGATACGAGCAGTACTTC. Encoded protein: CASTNRGYEQYF. The chain links TRBV27 to TRBJ2-7; 7 bases are a match to TRBD1. CDR3 length: 12 residues. The trim removed 7 bases at V and 4 bases at J, leaving 4 bases unmatched. Germline CDR1 reads MNHEY; CDR2 reads SMNVEV (reference sequence).

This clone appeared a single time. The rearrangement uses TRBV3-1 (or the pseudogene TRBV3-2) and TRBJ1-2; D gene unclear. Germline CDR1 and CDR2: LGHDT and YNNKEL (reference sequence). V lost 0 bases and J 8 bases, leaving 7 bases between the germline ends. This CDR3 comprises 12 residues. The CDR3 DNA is TGTGCCAGCAGCCAAGATACCGGGGGCTACACCTTC. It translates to CASSQDTGGYTF.

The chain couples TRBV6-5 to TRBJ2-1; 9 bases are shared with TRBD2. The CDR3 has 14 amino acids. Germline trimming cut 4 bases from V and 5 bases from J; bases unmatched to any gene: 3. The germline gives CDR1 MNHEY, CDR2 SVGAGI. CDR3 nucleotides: TGTGCCAGCAGTTTGGGACTAGCCCACAATGAGCAGTTCTTC. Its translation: CASSLGLAHNEQFF.

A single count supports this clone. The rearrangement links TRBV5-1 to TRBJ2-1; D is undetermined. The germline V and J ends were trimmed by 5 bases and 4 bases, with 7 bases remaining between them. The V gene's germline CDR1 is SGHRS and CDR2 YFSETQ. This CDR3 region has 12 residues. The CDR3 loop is CASSRVYNEQFF. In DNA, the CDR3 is TGCGCCAGCAGTCGGGTGTACAATGAGCAGTTCTTC.

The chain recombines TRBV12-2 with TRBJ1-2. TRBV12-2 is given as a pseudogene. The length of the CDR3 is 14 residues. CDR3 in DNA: TGTGCAAGTCGTTTACTCAGAGGGTCTCATGGCTACACCTTC. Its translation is CASRLLRGSHGYTF.

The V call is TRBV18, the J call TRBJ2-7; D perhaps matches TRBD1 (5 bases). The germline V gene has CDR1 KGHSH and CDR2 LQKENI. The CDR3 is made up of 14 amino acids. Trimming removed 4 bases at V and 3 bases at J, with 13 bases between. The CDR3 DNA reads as TGTGCCAGCTCACTGGGCTTGGGGCACTACGAGCAGTACTTC. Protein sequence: CASSLGLGHYEQYF.

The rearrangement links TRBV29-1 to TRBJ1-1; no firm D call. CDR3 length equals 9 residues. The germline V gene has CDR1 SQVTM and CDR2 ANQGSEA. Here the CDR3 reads CDGVFIAFF. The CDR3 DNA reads TGCGACGGGGTGTTTATAGCTTTCTTT.

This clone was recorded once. The chain's CDR3 is CASRQGGETQYF. The CDR3 DNA sequence: TGTGCCAGCAGACAGGGGGGAGAGACCCAGTACTTC. The V gene is TRBV5-4, the J gene TRBJ2-5, with TRBD1 matching over 8 bases. The CDR3 spans 12 residues. Unmatched junction bases numbered 1, after V lost 5 bases and J lost 4 bases. CDR1 and CDR2 from the germline V gene are SGHNT and YYREEE (reference sequence).

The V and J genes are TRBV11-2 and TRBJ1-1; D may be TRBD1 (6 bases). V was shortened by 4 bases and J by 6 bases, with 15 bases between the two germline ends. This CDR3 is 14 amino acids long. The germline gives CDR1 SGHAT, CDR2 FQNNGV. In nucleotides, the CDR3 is TGTGCCAGCAGCTCCGAGGGCAGGGGTGCTGAAGCTTTCTTT. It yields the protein CASSSEGRGAEAFF.

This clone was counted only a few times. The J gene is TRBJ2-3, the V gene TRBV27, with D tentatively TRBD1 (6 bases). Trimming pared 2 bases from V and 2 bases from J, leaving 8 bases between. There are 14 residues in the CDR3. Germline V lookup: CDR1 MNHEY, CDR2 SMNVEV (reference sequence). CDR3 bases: TGTGCCAGCAGTTTAAACAGGGACACAGATACGCAGTATTTT. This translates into CASSLNRDTDTQYF.

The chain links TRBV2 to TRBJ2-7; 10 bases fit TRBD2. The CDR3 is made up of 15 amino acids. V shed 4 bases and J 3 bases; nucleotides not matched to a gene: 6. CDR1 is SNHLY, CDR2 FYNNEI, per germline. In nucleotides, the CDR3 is TGTGCCAGCAGTGGAGCTAGCGGGAGCCGCTACGAGCAGTACTTC. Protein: CASSGASGSRYEQYF.

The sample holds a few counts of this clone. DNA for the CDR3: TGTGCCACCAGGGAGACGCACAATGAAAAACTGTTTTTT. It is translated as CATRETHNEKLFF. The chain is built from TRBV27 and TRBJ1-4; possible D gene TRBD1, 5 bases. Germline V CDR1 and CDR2: MNHEY, SMNVEV (reference sequence). V dropped 10 bases and J dropped 5 bases, with 14 bases sitting between them. The CDR3 is 13 residues long.

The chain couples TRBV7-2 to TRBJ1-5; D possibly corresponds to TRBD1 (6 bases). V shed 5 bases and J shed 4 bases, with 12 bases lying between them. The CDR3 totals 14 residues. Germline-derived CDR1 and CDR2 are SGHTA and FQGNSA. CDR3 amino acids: CASSPQDRNQPQHF. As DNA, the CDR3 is TGTGCCAGCAGCCCTCAGGACAGAAATCAGCCCCAGCATTTT.